Shown below are 19 T cell receptor beta chains from a single sample sequenced in a study of blood T cell repertoires in COVID-19. The repertoire was sequenced with immunoSEQ multiplex PCR; TCRdb's copy has only in-frame clones and lacks some. The repertoire holds hundreds of thousands of clones, with about 86% as singletons. The sample taken for sequencing was peripheral blood. The receptor source for this set is a man older than 75 with acute or convalescent COVID-19.

The table lists this clone with a count of one. This CDR3 reads CASKGDNNYEQYF. CDR3 nucleotides: TGCGCCAGCAAGGGGGACAACAACTACGAGCAGTACTTC. The chain employs TRBV5-1 and TRBJ2-7; possible D gene TRBD1, 6 bases. CDR3 size: 13 residues. V lost 6 bases and J 3 bases, leaving 13 bases between the germline ends. Germline V gene lookup returns CDR1 SGHRS and CDR2 YFSETQ.

This chain links TRBV5-4 with TRBJ2-6; 9 positions match TRBD2. Germline V gives CDR1 SGHNT, CDR2 YYREEE (reference sequence). CDR3 length equals 20 residues. V was clipped by 4 bases and J by 4 bases; unmatched bases: 18. CDR3 coding DNA: TGTGCCAGCAGCACGGGTCGCGGTCAGCGGGGGGTTAGGGGGGCCAACGTCCTGACTTTC. This gives the protein CASSTGRGQRGVRGANVLTF.

The J gene is TRBJ1-2, the V gene TRBV5-1; 9 nucleotides align to TRBD1. The CDR3 consists of 14 residues. CDR1 SGHRS and CDR2 YFSETQ come from the germline V gene. The V gene end was trimmed by 1 base and the J gene end by 4 bases; junction bases not matched to a gene: 2. The CDR3: CASSLWGQGYGYTF. The CDR3, as DNA: TGCGCCAGCAGCTTGTGGGGACAGGGCTATGGCTACACCTTC.

The rearrangement links TRBV5-4 to TRBJ1-6; 7 bases match TRBD1. Trimming removed 4 bases from V and 7 bases from J; junction bases left unmatched: 11. Germline CDR1 SGHNT, CDR2 YYREEE (reference sequence). There are 16 residues in the CDR3. Written as DNA, the CDR3 is TGTGCCAGCAGCCCCGGGACAGCAAGACAAAATTCACCCCTCCACTTT. Translation: CASSPGTARQNSPLHF.

The chain is built from TRBV30 and TRBJ1-6; no clear D gene. The germline V gene encodes CDR1 GTSNPN and CDR2 SVGIG (reference sequence). The CDR3 is 14 residues long. The V end lost 5 bases, the J end lost 11 bases, and 19 bases lay between the germline ends. The CDR3 nucleotides read TGTGCCTGGGGCGGAGGGCAGGTCGGGGCACCCCTCCACTTT. Amino acids: CAWGGGQVGAPLHF.

The rearrangement uses TRBV18 and TRBJ1-5; D remains unclear. V lost 4 bases and J lost 2, with 9 bases in between. The CDR3 loop spans 14 amino acids. Germline values: CDR1 KGHSH, CDR2 LQKENI. The CDR3 DNA reads as TGTGCCAGCTCACGGTCCGGGGGCAATCAGCCCCAGCATTTT. This sequence encodes CASSRSGGNQPQHF.

The gene calls are TRBV18 and TRBJ1-3; D possibly corresponds to TRBD1 (5 bases). The V and J ends lost 4 bases and 4 bases respectively, with 14 bases between them. Germline V gives CDR1 KGHSH, CDR2 LQKENI. The CDR3 runs 15 residues. CDR3 protein: CASSLSRDPGNTIYF. The CDR3 bases are TGTGCCAGCTCACTGTCCAGGGATCCGGGAAACACCATATATTTT.

This clone has only one observation. CDR3 DNA: TGTGCCAGCAGTTACAGCCCAAGGGGGCTCGCCTACGAGCAGTACTTC. Translation: CASSYSPRGLAYEQYF. The V gene is TRBV6-5, the J gene TRBJ2-7, with 7 bases matching TRBD1. The trim removed 2 bases at V and 2 bases at J, leaving 9 bases unmatched. Germline CDR1 MNHEY, CDR2 SVGAGI. The CDR3 runs to 16 residues.

V gene TRBV7-9 combines with J gene TRBJ2-3; D may be TRBD2 (6 bases). With 5 bases removed from V and 6 bases from J, the gap between germline ends came to 12 bases. The CDR3 totals 13 residues. Germline CDR1 SEHNR, CDR2 FQNEAQ (reference sequence). CDR3 bases: TGTGCCAGCAGCCGGGACGGAGGGGATACGCAGTATTTT. This sequence encodes CASSRDGGDTQYF.

The CDR3 DNA sequence: TGTGCCAGCAGCAACTCCGGGGACAGGGAGTTCTTC. Protein: CASSNSGDREFF. This chain uses TRBV6-5 with TRBJ2-1; 9 positions agree with TRBD1. This CDR3 region has 12 residues. Germline trimming cut 6 bases from V and 14 bases from J; bases unmatched to any gene: 8. The V gene's germline CDR1 is MNHEY and CDR2 SVGAGI.

This rearrangement joins TRBV6-5 to TRBJ2-1; 10 nucleotides line up with TRBD1. Germline V gene lookup returns CDR1 MNHEY and CDR2 SVGAGI. The CDR3 length is 15 residues. V lost 7 bases to trimming and J lost 2 bases; unmatched junction nucleotides: 5. The CDR3 protein is CASNRQGAAYNEQFF. In DNA form, the CDR3 reads TGTGCCAGCAACCGACAGGGGGCAGCCTACAATGAGCAGTTCTTC.

The sample holds one count of this clone. The gene calls are TRBV5-1 and TRBJ2-6; 8 bases map to TRBD1. From germline, CDR1 is SGHRS and CDR2 YFSETQ. The CDR3 sequence is 17 residues long. V lost 5 bases and J lost 0; bases outside the gene matches: 7. CDR3 in amino acids: CASRKGQAISGANVLTF. DNA for the CDR3: TGCGCCAGCAGAAAGGGACAGGCAATCTCTGGGGCCAACGTCCTGACTTTC.

V is TRBV5-4 and J is TRBJ2-5; 9 positions agree with TRBD2. The ends lost 4 bases at V and 5 bases at J; junction bases unmatched: 9. The CDR3 loop spans 15 amino acids. Germline V lookup: CDR1 SGHNT, CDR2 YYREEE (reference sequence). The CDR3, as DNA: TGTGCCAGCAGCACGGATAGCGGGAGCTGGGAGACCCAGTACTTC. As protein: CASSTDSGSWETQYF. The full variable domain, rest sourced from reference TRBV5-4 and TRBJ2-5, is ETGVTQSPTHLIKTRGQQVTLRCSSQSGHNTVSWYQQALGQGPQFIFQYYREEENGRGNFPPRFSGLQFPNYSSELNVNALELDDSALYLCASSTDSGSWETQYFGPGTRLLVL.

V is TRBV18 and J is TRBJ2-7; 8 bases match TRBD2. After removal of 6 bases from V and 1 base from J, the junction contained 2 bases not matched to a gene. This CDR3 has 13 amino acids. Germline CDR1 and CDR2: KGHSH and LQKENI. CDR3 sequence (DNA): TGTGCCAGCTCCCGGGGGGGTTCCTACGAGCAGTACTTC. Protein sequence: CASSRGGSYEQYF.

This clone came up once. The CDR3 coding sequence is TGTGCCAGCACCAACGTCGCGGATCAGCCCCAGCATTTT. Protein product: CASTNVADQPQHF. This chain links TRBV12-3 or TRBV12-4 with TRBJ1-5; D is unclear. Trimming removed 7 bases from V and 5 bases from J, with 12 bases in between. The CDR3 is made up of 13 amino acids.

This chain joins TRBV19 and TRBJ2-5, with TRBD1 matching over 8 bases. CDR3 length: 14 residues. Per germline, CDR1 LNHDA and CDR2 SQIVND (reference sequence). V was clipped by 5 bases and J by 6 bases; unmatched bases: 8. The CDR3 here is CASSEAGGKKTQYF. The CDR3 bases are TGTGCCAGTAGTGAGGCAGGGGGCAAGAAGACCCAGTACTTC.

The chain recombines TRBV30 with TRBJ1-1; D is perhaps TRBD1 (6 bases). This CDR3 is 13 amino acids long. The V and J ends lost 3 bases and 5 bases respectively, with 13 bases between them. In germline, CDR1 is GTSNPN, CDR2 SVGIG (reference sequence). The CDR3 coding sequence is TGTGCCTGGAGCCTACAGGGCCGGACTGAAGCTTTCTTT. Translation gives CAWSLQGRTEAFF.

This rearrangement joins TRBV5-5 to TRBJ1-1; D is unclear. Trimming pared 0 bases from V and 5 bases from J, leaving 8 bases between. The CDR3 is made up of 13 amino acids. Germline V gene sequence: CDR1 SGHKS, CDR2 YYEKEE (reference sequence). The CDR3 region is CASSLGFETEAFF. The CDR3, as DNA: TGTGCCAGCAGCTTGGGCTTTGAGACTGAAGCTTTCTTT.

The chain is built from TRBV6-6 and TRBJ2-5, with D hard to call. Germline V gives CDR1 MNHNY, CDR2 SVGAGI (reference sequence). The V and J ends lost 6 bases and 3 bases respectively, with 8 bases between them. There are 12 residues in the CDR3. CDR3 protein: CASRSTEETQYF. CDR3 DNA: TGTGCCAGCAGGTCCACGGAAGAGACCCAGTACTTC.